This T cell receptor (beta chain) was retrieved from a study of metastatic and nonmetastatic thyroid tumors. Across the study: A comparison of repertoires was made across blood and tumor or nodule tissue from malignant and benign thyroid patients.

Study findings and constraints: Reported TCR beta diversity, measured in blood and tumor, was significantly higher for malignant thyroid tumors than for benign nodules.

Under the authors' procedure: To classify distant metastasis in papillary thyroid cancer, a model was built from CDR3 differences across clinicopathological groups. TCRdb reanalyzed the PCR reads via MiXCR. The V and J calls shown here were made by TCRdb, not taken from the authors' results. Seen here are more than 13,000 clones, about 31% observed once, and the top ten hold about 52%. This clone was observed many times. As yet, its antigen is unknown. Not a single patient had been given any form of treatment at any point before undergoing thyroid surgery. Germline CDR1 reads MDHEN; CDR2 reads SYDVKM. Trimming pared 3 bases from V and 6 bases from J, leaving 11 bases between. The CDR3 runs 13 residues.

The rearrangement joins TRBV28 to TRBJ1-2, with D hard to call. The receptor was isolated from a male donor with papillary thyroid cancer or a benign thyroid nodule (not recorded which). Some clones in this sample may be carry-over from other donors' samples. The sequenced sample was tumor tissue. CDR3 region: CASSFAGDDGYTF. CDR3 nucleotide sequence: TGTGCCAGCAGTTTTGCAGGAGACGATGGCTACACCTTC.